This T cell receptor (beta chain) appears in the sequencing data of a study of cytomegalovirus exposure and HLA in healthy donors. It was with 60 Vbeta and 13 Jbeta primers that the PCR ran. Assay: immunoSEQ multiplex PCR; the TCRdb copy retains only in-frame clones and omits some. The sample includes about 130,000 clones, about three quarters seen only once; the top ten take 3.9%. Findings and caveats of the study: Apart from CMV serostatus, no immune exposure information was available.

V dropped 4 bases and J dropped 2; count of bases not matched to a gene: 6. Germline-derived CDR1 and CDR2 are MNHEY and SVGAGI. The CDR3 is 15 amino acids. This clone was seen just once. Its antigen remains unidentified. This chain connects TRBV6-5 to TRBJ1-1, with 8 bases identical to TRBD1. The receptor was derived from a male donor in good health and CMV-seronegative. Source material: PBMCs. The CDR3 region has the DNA TGTGCCAGCAGTTTAGGACAGGGAACAAACACTGAAGCTTTCTTT. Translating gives CASSLGQGTNTEAFF.